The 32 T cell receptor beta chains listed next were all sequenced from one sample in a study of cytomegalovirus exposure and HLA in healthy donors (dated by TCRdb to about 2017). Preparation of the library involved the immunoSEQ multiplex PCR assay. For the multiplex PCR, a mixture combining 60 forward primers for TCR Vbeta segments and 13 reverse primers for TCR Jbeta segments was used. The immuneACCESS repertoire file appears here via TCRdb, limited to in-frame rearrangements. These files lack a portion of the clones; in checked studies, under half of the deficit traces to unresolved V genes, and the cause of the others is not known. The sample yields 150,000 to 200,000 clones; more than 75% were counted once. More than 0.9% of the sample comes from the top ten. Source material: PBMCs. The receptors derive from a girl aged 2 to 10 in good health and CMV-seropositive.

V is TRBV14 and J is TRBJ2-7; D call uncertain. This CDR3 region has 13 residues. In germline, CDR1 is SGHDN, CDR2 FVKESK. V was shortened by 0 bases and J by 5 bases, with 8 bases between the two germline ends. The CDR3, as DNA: TGTGCCAGCAGCCAAGAACGCGGCCACGAGCAGTACTTC. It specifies CASSQERGHEQYF.

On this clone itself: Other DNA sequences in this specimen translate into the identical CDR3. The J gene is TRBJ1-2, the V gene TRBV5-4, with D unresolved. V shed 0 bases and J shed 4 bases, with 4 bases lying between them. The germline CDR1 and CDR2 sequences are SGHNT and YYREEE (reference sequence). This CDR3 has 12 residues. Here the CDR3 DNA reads TGTGCCAGCAGCTTGGACAGCTATGGCTACACCTTC. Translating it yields CASSLDSYGYTF.

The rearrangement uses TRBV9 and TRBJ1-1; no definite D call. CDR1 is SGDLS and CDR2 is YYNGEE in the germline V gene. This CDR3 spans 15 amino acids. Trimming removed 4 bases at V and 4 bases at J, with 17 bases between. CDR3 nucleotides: TGTGCCAGCAGCCGTAGCCCGGGAATTGGCACTGAAGCTTTCTTT. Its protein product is CASSRSPGIGTEAFF.

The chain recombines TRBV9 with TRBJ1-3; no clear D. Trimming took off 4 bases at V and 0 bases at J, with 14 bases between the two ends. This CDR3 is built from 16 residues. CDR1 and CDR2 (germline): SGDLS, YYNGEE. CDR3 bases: TGTGCCAGCAGCCTGAGGGCCACAAGCTCTGGAAACACCATATATTTT. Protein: CASSLRATSSGNTIYF.

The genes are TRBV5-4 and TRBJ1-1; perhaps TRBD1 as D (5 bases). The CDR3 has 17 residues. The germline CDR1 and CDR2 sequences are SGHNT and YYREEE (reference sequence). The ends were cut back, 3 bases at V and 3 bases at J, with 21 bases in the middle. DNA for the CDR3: TGTGCCAGCAGCTCGAGGATGTCGGGCCCAGGGTACACTGAAGCTTTCTTT. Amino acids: CASSSRMSGPGYTEAFF.

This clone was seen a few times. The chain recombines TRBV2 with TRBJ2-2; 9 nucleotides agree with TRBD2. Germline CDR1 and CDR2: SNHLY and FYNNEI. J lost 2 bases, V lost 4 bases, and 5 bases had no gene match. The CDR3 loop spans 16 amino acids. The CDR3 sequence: CASSVGLAGNTGELFF. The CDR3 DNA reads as TGTGCCAGCAGTGTCGGGCTAGCGGGAAACACCGGGGAGCTGTTTTTT.

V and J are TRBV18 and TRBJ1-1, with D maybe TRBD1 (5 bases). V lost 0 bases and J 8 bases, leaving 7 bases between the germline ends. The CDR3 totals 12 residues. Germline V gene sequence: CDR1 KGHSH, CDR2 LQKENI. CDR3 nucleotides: TGTGCCAGCTCACCACCCGGGGGAGAAGCTTTCTTT. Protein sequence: CASSPPGGEAFF.

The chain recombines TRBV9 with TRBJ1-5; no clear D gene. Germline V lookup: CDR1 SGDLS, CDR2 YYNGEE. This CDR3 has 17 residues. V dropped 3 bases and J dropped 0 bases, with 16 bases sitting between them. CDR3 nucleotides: TGTGCCAGCAGCGCTCTAACGAAGTTTTATAGCAATCAGCCCCAGCATTTT. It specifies CASSALTKFYSNQPQHF.

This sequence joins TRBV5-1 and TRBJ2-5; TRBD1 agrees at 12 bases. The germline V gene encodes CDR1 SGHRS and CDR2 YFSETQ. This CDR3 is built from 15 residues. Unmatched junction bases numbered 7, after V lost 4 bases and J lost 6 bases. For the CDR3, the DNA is TGCGCCAGCAGCACCGGGACAGGGGGCACGAAGACCCAGTACTTC. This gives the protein CASSTGTGGTKTQYF.

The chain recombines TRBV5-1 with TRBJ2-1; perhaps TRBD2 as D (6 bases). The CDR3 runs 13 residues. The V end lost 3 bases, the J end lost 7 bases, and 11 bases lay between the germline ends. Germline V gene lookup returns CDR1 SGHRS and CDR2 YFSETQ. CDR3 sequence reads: CASSWASANEQFF. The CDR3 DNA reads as TGCGCCAGCAGCTGGGCTAGCGCGAATGAGCAGTTCTTC.

CDR3 in amino acids: CASRRDPTRGYTF. In DNA form, the CDR3 reads TGTGCCAGCAGGAGGGATCCGACACGGGGCTACACCTTC. V and J are TRBV2 and TRBJ1-2; D unclear. Germline lookup yields CDR1 SNHLY and CDR2 FYNNEI. This CDR3 contains 13 residues. The germline V and J ends were trimmed by 6 bases and 8 bases, with 16 bases remaining between them. The full variable domain, rest sourced from reference TRBV2 and TRBJ1-2, is EPEVTQTPSHQVTQMGQEVILRCVPISNHLYFYWYRQILGQKVEFLVSFYNNEISEKSEIFDDQFSVERPDGSNFTLKIRSTKLEDSAMYFCASRRDPTRGYTFGSGTRLTVV.

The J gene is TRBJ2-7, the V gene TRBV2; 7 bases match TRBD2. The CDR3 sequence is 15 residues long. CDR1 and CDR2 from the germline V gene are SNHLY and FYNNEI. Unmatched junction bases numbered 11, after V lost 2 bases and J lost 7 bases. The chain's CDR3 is CASSEIPHSGREQYF. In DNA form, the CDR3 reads TGTGCCAGCAGTGAAATCCCCCATAGCGGGCGAGAGCAGTACTTC.

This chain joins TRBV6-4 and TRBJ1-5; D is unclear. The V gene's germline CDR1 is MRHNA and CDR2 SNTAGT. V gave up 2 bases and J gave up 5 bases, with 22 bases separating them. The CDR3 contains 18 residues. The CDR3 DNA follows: TGTGCCAGCAGTGACCCTCCTAGCAGGCGTCCCTCTTATCAGCCCCAGCATTTT. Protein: CASSDPPSRRPSYQPQHF.

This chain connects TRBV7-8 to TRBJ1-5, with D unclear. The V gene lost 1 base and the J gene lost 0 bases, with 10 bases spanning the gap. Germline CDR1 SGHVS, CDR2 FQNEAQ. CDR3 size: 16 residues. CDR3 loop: CASSLETFLSNQPQHF. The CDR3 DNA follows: TGTGCCAGCAGCTTAGAGACATTCCTTAGCAATCAGCCCCAGCATTTT. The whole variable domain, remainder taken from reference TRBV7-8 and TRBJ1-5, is GAGVSQSPRYKVAKRGQDVALRCDPISGHVSLFWYQQALGQGPEFLTYFQNEAQLDKSGLPSDRFFAERPEGSVSTLKIQRTQQEDSAVYLCASSLETFLSNQPQHFGDGTRLSIL.

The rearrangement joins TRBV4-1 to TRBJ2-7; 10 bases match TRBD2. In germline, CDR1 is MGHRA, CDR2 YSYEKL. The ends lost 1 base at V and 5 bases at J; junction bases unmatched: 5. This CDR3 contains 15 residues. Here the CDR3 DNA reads TGCGCCAGCAGCCAAGCTGAAGGGACTAGCGACGAGCAGTACTTC. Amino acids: CASSQAEGTSDEQYF.

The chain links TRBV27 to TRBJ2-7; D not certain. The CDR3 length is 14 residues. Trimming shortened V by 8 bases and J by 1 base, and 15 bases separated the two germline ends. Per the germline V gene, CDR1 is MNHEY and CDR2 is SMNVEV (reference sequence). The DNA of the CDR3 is TGTGCCAGCGCCCTCGACTTGATTTCCTACGAGCAGTACTTC. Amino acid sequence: CASALDLISYEQYF.

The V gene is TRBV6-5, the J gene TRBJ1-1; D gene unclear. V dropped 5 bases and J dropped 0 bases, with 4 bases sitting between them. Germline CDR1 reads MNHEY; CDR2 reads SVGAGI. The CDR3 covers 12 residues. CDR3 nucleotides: TGTGCCAGCAGTCGGTTGAACACTGAAGCTTTCTTT. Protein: CASSRLNTEAFF.

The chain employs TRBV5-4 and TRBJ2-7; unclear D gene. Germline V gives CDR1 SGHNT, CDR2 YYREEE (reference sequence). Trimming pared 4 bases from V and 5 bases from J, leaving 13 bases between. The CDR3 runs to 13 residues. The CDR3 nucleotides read TGTGCCAGCAGCCCTCCACGCGCGGACGAGCAGTACTTC. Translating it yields CASSPPRADEQYF.

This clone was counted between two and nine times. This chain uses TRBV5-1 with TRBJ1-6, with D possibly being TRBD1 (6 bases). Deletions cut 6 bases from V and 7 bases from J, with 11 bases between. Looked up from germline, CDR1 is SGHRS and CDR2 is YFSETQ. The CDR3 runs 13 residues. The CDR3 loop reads CASTRTANSPLHF. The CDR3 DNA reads TGCGCCAGCACCCGGACAGCCAATTCACCCCTCCACTTT.

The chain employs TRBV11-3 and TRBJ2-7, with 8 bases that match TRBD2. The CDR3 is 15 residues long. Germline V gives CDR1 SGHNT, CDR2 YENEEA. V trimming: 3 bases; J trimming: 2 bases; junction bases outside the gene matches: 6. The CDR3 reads CASSLASGRAYEQYF. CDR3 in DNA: TGTGCCAGCAGCTTGGCTAGCGGGCGGGCCTACGAGCAGTACTTC.

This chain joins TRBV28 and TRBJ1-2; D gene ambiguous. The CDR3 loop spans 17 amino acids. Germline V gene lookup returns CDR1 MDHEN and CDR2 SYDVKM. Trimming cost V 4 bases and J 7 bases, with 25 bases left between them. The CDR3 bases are TGTGCCAGCAGTTCTGCCCGGGTAACGCCCCCTATGGCTGGCTACACCTTC. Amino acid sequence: CASSSARVTPPMAGYTF.

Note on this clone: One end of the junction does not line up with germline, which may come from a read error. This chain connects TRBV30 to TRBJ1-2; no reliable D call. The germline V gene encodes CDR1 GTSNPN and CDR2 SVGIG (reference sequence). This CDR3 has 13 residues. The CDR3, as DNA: TGTGCCTGGAGTCTAACAGCTATCTATAGCTACACCTTC. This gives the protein CAWSLTAIYSYTF.

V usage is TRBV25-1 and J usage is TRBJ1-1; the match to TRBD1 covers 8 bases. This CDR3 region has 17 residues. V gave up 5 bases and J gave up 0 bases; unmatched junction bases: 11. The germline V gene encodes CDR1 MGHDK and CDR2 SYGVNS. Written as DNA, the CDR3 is TGTGCCAGCAGTCCCCACGCAGGGGGCGGGTTGAACACTGAAGCTTTCTTT. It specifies CASSPHAGGGLNTEAFF.

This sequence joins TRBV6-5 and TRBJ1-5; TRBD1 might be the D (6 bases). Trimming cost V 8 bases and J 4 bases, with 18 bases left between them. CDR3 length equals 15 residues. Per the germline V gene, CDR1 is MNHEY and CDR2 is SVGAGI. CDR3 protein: CASQPNRASNQPQHF. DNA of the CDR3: TGTGCCAGCCAGCCAAACAGGGCAAGTAATCAGCCCCAGCATTTT.

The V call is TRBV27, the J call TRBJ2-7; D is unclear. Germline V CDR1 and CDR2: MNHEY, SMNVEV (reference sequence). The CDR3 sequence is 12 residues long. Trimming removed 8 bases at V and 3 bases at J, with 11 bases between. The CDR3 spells CASGRGYYEQYF. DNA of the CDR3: TGTGCCAGCGGTCGAGGTTACTACGAGCAGTACTTC.

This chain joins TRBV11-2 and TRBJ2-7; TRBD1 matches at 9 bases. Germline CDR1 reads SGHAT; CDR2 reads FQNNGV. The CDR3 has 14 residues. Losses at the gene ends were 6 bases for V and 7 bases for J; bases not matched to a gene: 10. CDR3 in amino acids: CASSSGQGRLEQYF. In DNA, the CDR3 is TGTGCCAGCAGTTCCGGACAGGGGCGATTGGAGCAGTACTTC.

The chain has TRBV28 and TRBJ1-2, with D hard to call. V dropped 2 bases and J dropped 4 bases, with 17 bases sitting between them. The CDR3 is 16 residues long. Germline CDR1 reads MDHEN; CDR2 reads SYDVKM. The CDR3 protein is CASSLVSREPSYGYTF. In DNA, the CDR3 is TGTGCCAGCAGTTTAGTATCCCGCGAGCCTAGCTATGGCTACACCTTC.

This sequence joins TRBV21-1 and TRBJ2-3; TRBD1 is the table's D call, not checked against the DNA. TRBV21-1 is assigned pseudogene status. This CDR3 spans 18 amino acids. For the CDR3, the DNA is TGTGCCAGCAGCAAAGGAGCCGAACGTCCAGGTAGCACAGATACGCAGTATTTT. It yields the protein CASSKGAERPGSTDTQYF.

CDR3 protein: CASSYSNGRSDTQYF. The CDR3 DNA reads TGTGCCAGCAGTTACTCTAACGGGAGGTCAGATACGCAGTATTTT. This chain links TRBV6-6 with TRBJ2-3, with 7 positions matching TRBD2. Germline assignment: CDR1 MNHNY and CDR2 SVGAGI (reference sequence). The CDR3 is made up of 15 amino acids. The V and J ends lost 0 bases and 4 bases, in that order; junction bases with no gene match: 4.

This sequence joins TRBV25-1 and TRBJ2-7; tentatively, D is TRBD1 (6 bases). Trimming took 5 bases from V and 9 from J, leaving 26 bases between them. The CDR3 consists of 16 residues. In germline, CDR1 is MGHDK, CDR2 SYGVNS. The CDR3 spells CASSTNFGQGKGPQYF. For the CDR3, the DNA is TGTGCCAGCAGTACCAACTTCGGGCAGGGGAAAGGGCCGCAGTACTTC.

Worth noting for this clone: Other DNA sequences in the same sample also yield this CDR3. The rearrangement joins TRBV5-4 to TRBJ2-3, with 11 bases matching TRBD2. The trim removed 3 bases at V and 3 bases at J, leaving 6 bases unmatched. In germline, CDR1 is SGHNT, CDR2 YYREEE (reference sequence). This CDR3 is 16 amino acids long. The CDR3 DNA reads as TGTGCCAGCAGCTCCCTAGCGGGAGGACGGACAGATACGCAGTATTTT. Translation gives CASSSLAGGRTDTQYF.

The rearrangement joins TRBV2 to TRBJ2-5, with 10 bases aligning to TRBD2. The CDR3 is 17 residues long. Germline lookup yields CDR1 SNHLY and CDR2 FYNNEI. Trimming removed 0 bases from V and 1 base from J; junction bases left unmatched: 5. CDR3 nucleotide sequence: TGTGCCAGCAGTGAAGCGCTTTGGACTAGCGGCCAAGAGACCCAGTACTTC. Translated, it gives CASSEALWTSGQETQYF. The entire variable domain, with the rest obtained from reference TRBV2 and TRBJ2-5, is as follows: EPEVTQTPSHQVTQMGQEVILRCVPISNHLYFYWYRQILGQKVEFLVSFYNNEISEKSEIFDDQFSVERPDGSNFTLKIRSTKLEDSAMYFCASSEALWTSGQETQYFGPGTRLLVL.